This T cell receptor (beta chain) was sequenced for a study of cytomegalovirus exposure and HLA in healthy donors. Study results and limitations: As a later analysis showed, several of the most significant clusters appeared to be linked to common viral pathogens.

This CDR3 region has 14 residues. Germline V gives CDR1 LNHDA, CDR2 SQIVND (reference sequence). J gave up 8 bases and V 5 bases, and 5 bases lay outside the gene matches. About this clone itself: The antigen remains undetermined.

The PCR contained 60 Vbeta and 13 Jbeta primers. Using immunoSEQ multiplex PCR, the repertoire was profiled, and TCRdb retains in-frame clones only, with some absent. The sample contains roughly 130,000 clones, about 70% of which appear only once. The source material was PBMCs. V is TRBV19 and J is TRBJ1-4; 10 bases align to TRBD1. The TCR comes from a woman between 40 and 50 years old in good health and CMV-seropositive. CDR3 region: CASSLTGGQEKLFF. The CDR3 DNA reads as TGTGCCAGTAGTCTGACAGGGGGCCAGGAAAAACTGTTTTTT.